This TCR beta chain stems from a study of control samples from healthy donors and cancer patients (dated by TCRdb to about 2020). The CDR3 has 13 amino acids, counting the end cysteine and phenylalanine. The read is trimmed to its CDR3 DNA, 39 bases read in frame from base 1. V gives up 4 bases and J gives up 7 bases, and the segment between their germline ends measures 14 bases. CDR1 and CDR2 were assigned from the germline V gene (reference sequence) as LNHDA and SQIVND. Receptors were amplified or captured by the immunoSEQ multiplex PCR assay. Entries here come from immuneACCESS through TCRdb and include only in-frame sequences with V and J called. Some clones fail to appear in such tables; in the studies checked, an unresolved V gene covers under half of the shortfall, and the cause of the remainder is unknown. This sample comprises 100,000 to 150,000 clones, approximately 90% of them detected only once. Roughly 3.2% of the sample is taken by the ten largest.

On this clone: Its binding antigen is unknown. There are no base qualities to consult, and no much larger clone falls within one base.

The chain was built from TRBV19 and TRBJ2-7; the D gene is possibly TRBD1, with 5 bases matching. Sequenced: blood. This clonotype was obtained from a man aged 45-60 years in good health. The nucleotide sequence reads TGTGCCAGTAGTACCCAACACAGGCTTGAGCAGTACTTC. This gives the protein CASSTQHRLEQYF.